Listed here are 9 T cell receptor beta chains from one sample, sequenced in a study of blood T cell repertoires in COVID-19. Generated by immunoSEQ multiplex PCR, the TCRdb table keeps only in-frame clones and is missing some. The sample gives a few hundred thousand clones, around nine tenths of which show up once; about 2.9% is in the top ten. Source material: peripheral blood. These receptors were obtained from a human donor in a cohort sampled during active COVID-19.

In its sample, this clone was seen a few times. Other DNA sequences in the same sample also yield this CDR3. The chain uses TRBV12-3 or TRBV12-4 and TRBJ1-2; 7 nucleotides line up with TRBD1. The CDR3 is 13 amino acids. With V trimmed by 5 bases and J by 2 bases, 2 bases remained unmatched. CDR3 residues: CASSGTDNYGYTF. The CDR3 nucleotides are TGTGCCAGCAGTGGGACAGACAACTATGGCTACACCTTC.

As regards this clone: The same CDR3 is also encoded by other DNA sequences in this sample. This chain joins TRBV11-3 and TRBJ2-6; D unclear. V lost 5 bases and J 4 bases, leaving 6 bases between the germline ends. CDR3 size: 13 residues. The V gene's germline CDR1 is SGHNT and CDR2 YENEEA. CDR3 loop: CASSPSGANVLTF. CDR3 nucleotides: TGTGCCAGCAGCCCCTCCGGGGCCAACGTCCTGACTTTC.

CDR3 amino acids: CASSPQGGRQYF. CDR3 bases: TGTGCCAGCAGCCCCCAGGGGGGACGGCAGTACTTC. The V and J genes are TRBV7-9 and TRBJ2-7; D is possibly TRBD1 (7 bases). Trimming pared 5 bases from V and 9 bases from J, leaving 14 bases between. CDR1 and CDR2 (germline): SEHNR, FQNEAQ (reference sequence). The CDR3 has 12 amino acids. The complete variable domain, with remaining parts taken from reference TRBV7-9 and TRBJ2-7, reads DTGVSQNPRHKITKRGQNVTFRCDPISEHNRLYWYRQTLGQGPEFLTYFQNEAQLEKSRLLSDRFSAERPKGSFSTLEIQRTEQGDSAMYLCASSPQGGRQYFGPGTRLTVT.

J is TRBJ2-7 and V is TRBV7-9, with D perhaps assigned TRBD1 or TRBD2 (7 bases each). CDR3 size: 15 residues. With 7 bases removed from V and 0 bases from J, the gap between germline ends came to 16 bases. Germline V gives CDR1 SEHNR, CDR2 FQNEAQ (reference sequence). The CDR3 DNA reads as TGTGCCAGCACCGGGGGGACAGCAAGCTCCTACGAGCAGTACTTC. Translation gives CASTGGTASSYEQYF.

The chain has TRBV3-1 (or the pseudogene TRBV3-2) and TRBJ2-7; 10 bases align to TRBD2. With 3 bases clipped from V and 4 bases from J, the junction kept 6 bases outside the gene matches. From germline, CDR1 is LGHDT and CDR2 YNNKEL (reference sequence). The CDR3 runs 15 residues. CDR3 region: CASSQGAGGPYEQYF. DNA for the CDR3: TGTGCCAGCAGCCAGGGAGCGGGGGGGCCTTACGAGCAGTACTTC.

This clone was observed a single time. The chain uses TRBV5-4 and TRBJ2-5; D is possibly TRBD2 (6 bases). The germline CDR1 and CDR2 sequences are SGHNT and YYREEE (reference sequence). V dropped 4 bases and J dropped 0 bases, with 10 bases sitting between them. This CDR3 contains 14 residues. The CDR3 DNA reads TGTGCCAGCAGCCTCCCGGGAGACCAAGAGACCCAGTACTTC. It encodes CASSLPGDQETQYF.

V is TRBV6-2 or TRBV6-3 and J is TRBJ2-5; a weak D match, TRBD2 (7 bases). This CDR3 has 17 amino acids. In germline, CDR1 is MNHEY, CDR2 SVGEGT. Trimming left V 0 bases short and J 5 bases short, with 19 bases between. CDR3 amino acids: CASSYSIAGRGKETQYF. The CDR3 DNA reads TGTGCCAGCAGTTACTCGATAGCGGGCAGGGGTAAGGAGACCCAGTACTTC.

This rearrangement joins TRBV6-6 to TRBJ1-4; D is uncertain. The CDR3 spans 15 residues. Germline values: CDR1 MNHNY, CDR2 SVGAGI (reference sequence). The V end lost 7 bases, the J end lost 8 bases, and 20 bases lay between the germline ends. As DNA, the CDR3 is TGTGCCAGCAACCCGACTTTTTGGGGAGGCGAAAAACTGTTTTTT. This gives the protein CASNPTFWGGEKLFF.

The sample holds one count of this clone. The rearrangement joins TRBV21-1 to TRBJ2-1; TRBD2, the table's D call, lacks a check against the DNA. TRBV21-1 is designated a pseudogene. The CDR3 has 17 residues. Here the CDR3 reads CASSTWTSGSLYNEQFF. The DNA of the CDR3 is TGTGCCAGCAGCACCTGGACTAGCGGGAGTCTCTACAATGAGCAGTTCTTC.